This T cell receptor beta chain is drawn from a study of molecular identifiers for immune sequencing clone quantification. V was cut by 4 bases and J by 0 bases, with 14 bases left in between. CDR3 length: 16 amino acids. Looked up from germline, CDR1 is SNHLY and CDR2 is FYNNEI. The naive CD8 libraries originated from between roughly 20,000 and 1,000,000 sorted cells and drew on 10%, 30% or 50% RNA. Sorting selected naive CD8 T cells with a CD8+CD4-CCR7+CD45RA+ phenotype. This clonotype has a count of ten or more. The antigen is undetermined. The study's findings and limits: Detectable among more than 800,000 naive cells, according to reports, was Jurkat TCR RNA spiked in from one cell. In CMV-specific effectors, clones above 20 copies held over 99% of molecules; naive, under 1%.

TCRdb fed the PCR reads into MiXCR, producing one record per CDR3 protein. The sample has some 590,000 distinct CDR3 sequences, less than 30% seen once. V and J are TRBV2 and TRBJ2-3; D not resolved. The sequence was collected from a human donor in good health. Some libraries in this study had Jurkat cell RNA spiked in. The source material was naive CD8+ T cells from blood, with Jurkat cell RNA spiked in. Subset of the sample: FACS-sorted CD8+CD4-CCR7+CD45RA+ naive T cells. CDR3 coding DNA: TGTGCCAGCAGTGTGCCCGGTGGATCTAGCACAGATACGCAGTATTTT. This translates into CASSVPGGSSTDTQYF.